This T cell receptor beta chain originates from a study of synovial regulatory T cells in juvenile arthritis. Each patient with active arthritis gave synovial fluid along with matched peripheral blood. Assay: immunoSEQ multiplex PCR; the TCRdb copy retains only in-frame clones and omits some. In total, the table holds 800 or so clones. Concerning this clone: What it binds is not known.

Study results and limitations: Synovial Treg CDR3 sequences overlapped more with iaTregs than other circulating Tregs. Synovial Teff and blood CPL repertoires partially overlapped with iaTreg TCR repertoires, which were largely patient-private.

This CDR3 is built from 13 residues. No DNA has been recorded. Germline CDR1 is LGHNA and CDR2 is YSLEER. The V gene is TRBV4-3, the J gene TRBJ2-5; the TCRdb D gene call, TRBD2, has no DNA to confirm it. Specimen: Treg cells from the synovium. This TCR was recovered from a donor between 2 and 35 years old with juvenile idiopathic arthritis. This CDR3 reads CASSQEMWRTQYF.